This passage covers 12 T cell receptor beta chains from one sample sequenced in a study of T cells in localized non-small cell lung cancer. Profiling relied on immunoSEQ multiplex PCR, and the TCRdb table lists in-frame clones only, not all of them. The table includes 25,000 to 30,000 clones, around nine tenths detected once. Sequencing was performed on peripheral blood, taken before any cancer treatment. Receptors were obtained from a woman between 18 and 50 years old with stage I lung adenocarcinoma.

The V and J genes are TRBV10-3 and TRBJ2-3; 13 bases fit TRBD2. Germline CDR1 reads ENHRY; CDR2 reads SYGVKD. The V segment lost 0 bases and the J segment 2 bases; nucleotides outside the gene matches: 5. The CDR3 has 18 amino acids. As DNA, the CDR3 is TGTGCCATCAGTGAGTCAGGGACTAGCGGGATATACACAGATACGCAGTATTTT. This sequence encodes CAISESGTSGIYTDTQYF.

The chain couples TRBV6-5 to TRBJ1-3, with D unclear. The length of the CDR3 is 15 residues. Germline loops: CDR1 MNHEY, CDR2 SVGAGI. V dropped 8 bases and J dropped 0 bases, with 14 bases sitting between them. In DNA form, the CDR3 reads TGTGCCAGCTCCCGGGTTGGAAGCTCTGGAAACACCATATATTTT. Protein: CASSRVGSSGNTIYF.

The CDR3 spells CAISESGRAGSTDTQYF. CDR3 sequence (DNA): TGTGCCATCAGTGAGAGCGGGAGGGCCGGGAGCACAGATACGCAGTATTTT. J is TRBJ2-3 and V is TRBV10-3; 10 nucleotides match TRBD2. Germline CDR1 ENHRY, CDR2 SYGVKD. The CDR3 sequence is 17 residues long. V lost 2 bases to trimming and J lost 0 bases; unmatched junction nucleotides: 5.

The chain links TRBV6-5 to TRBJ1-2; D remains ambiguous. The CDR3 is 14 residues long. CDR1 MNHEY and CDR2 SVGAGI come from the germline V gene. V lost 5 bases and J lost 0, with 10 bases in between. This chain's CDR3 is CASSQAGANYGYTF. The DNA of the CDR3 is TGTGCCAGCAGTCAGGCAGGAGCTAACTATGGCTACACCTTC.

CDR3 sequence: CASSAGLALETQYF. The CDR3, as DNA: TGTGCCAGTAGTGCAGGACTAGCCCTTGAGACCCAGTACTTC. The chain is built from TRBV19 and TRBJ2-5; 8 positions agree with TRBD2. This CDR3 is 14 amino acids long. CDR1 is LNHDA, CDR2 SQIVND, per germline (reference sequence). The junction had 7 bases not matched to a gene; V was cut back by 5 bases and J by 5 bases.

The V and J genes are TRBV7-2 and TRBJ2-6; a possible D gene is TRBD1 (5 bases). In germline, CDR1 is SGHTA, CDR2 FQGNSA. CDR3 length: 16 residues. With 5 bases removed from V and 0 bases from J, the gap between germline ends came to 11 bases. This CDR3 is CASSLRVISGANVLTF. The CDR3 coding sequence is TGTGCCAGCAGCCTCAGGGTGATCTCTGGGGCCAACGTCCTGACTTTC.

This rearrangement joins TRBV27 to TRBJ1-4, with 7 bases that match TRBD1. This CDR3 contains 15 residues. With V trimmed by 2 bases and J by 5 bases, 5 bases remained unmatched. Germline V gives CDR1 MNHEY, CDR2 SMNVEV (reference sequence). The CDR3 coding sequence is TGTGCCAGCAGTTTAAGTATGACAGGGAATGAAAAACTGTTTTTT. Amino acid sequence: CASSLSMTGNEKLFF. Based on the CDR3 plus reference TRBV27 and TRBJ1-4, the full variable domain is EAQVTQNPRYLITVTGKKLTVTCSQNMNHEYMSWYRQDPGLGLRQIYYSMNVEVTDKGDVPEGYKVSRKEKRNFPLILESPSPNQTSLYFCASSLSMTGNEKLFFGSGTQLSVL.

This chain uses TRBV30 with TRBJ1-3; 7 bases match TRBD1. Unmatched junction bases numbered 10, after V lost 8 bases and J lost 0 bases. Germline CDR1 reads GTSNPN; CDR2 reads SVGIG (reference sequence). The CDR3 length is 15 residues. The CDR3 loop is CAATGTVSSGNTIYF. For the CDR3, the DNA is TGTGCCGCTACCGGGACAGTGAGCTCTGGAAACACCATATATTTT.

J is TRBJ2-3 and V is TRBV11-3; a weak D match, TRBD1 (6 bases). The CDR3 consists of 18 residues. The V gene's germline CDR1 is SGHNT and CDR2 YENEEA. The V gene lost 8 bases and the J gene lost 3 bases, with 27 bases spanning the gap. The CDR3 is CASSKRQETRTRTDTQYF. The CDR3 bases are TGTGCCAGCTCCAAGAGACAGGAGACTCGTACAAGAACAGATACGCAGTATTTT.

The chain is built from TRBV7-2 and TRBJ1-2; D is uncertain. CDR1 is SGHTA and CDR2 is FQGNSA in the germline V gene. V was cut by 1 base and J by 4 bases, with 7 bases left in between. CDR3 size: 13 residues. The CDR3 loop is CASSLVSGYGYTF. In DNA form, the CDR3 reads TGTGCCAGCAGCTTAGTATCGGGCTATGGCTACACCTTC.

V and J are TRBV7-2 and TRBJ1-1; D is unresolved. Trimming cost V 2 bases and J 0 bases, with 4 bases left between them. The CDR3 is 13 residues long. The germline CDR1 and CDR2 sequences are SGHTA and FQGNSA. CDR3 coding DNA: TGTGCCAGCAGCTTATCAGTGAACACTGAAGCTTTCTTT. Translation gives CASSLSVNTEAFF.

The chain couples TRBV28 to TRBJ1-5; D gene uncertain. Per the germline V gene, CDR1 is MDHEN and CDR2 is SYDVKM. The V end was cut by 3 bases, the J end by 0 bases, with 6 bases between. This CDR3 contains 14 residues. In DNA form, the CDR3 reads TGTGCCAGCAGTTTTGGGGTTAGCAATCAGCCCCAGCATTTT. It yields the protein CASSFGVSNQPQHF.